Listed here are 12 T cell receptor beta chains from one sample, sequenced in a study of primary melanoma T cells and metastatic recurrence. Profiling relied on immunoSEQ multiplex PCR, and the TCRdb table lists in-frame clones only, not all of them. In total, the table holds 60 to 75 clones. The specimen sequenced was melanoma tumor tissue. Receptors originate from a human donor with melanoma.

The rearrangement uses TRBV30 and TRBJ1-2, with D unclear. Trimming took off 0 bases at V and 8 bases at J, with 10 bases between the two ends. Looked up from germline, CDR1 is GTSNPN and CDR2 is SVGIG (reference sequence). The CDR3 totals 12 residues. The CDR3 bases are TGTGCCTGGAGTGTTAGTTTGCGCGGCTACACCTTC. As protein: CAWSVSLRGYTF.

The chain couples TRBV23-1 to TRBJ1-5; D perhaps matches TRBD1 (6 bases). TRBV23-1 is assigned to the ORF class and has an uncertain function. The CDR3 consists of 15 residues. V lost 0 bases, J lost 9 bases, and 15 bases lay in between. In nucleotides, the CDR3 is TGCGCCAGCAGTCAATCAGAACAGGGCTATCGGCCCCAGCATTTT. Protein product: CASSQSEQGYRPQHF.

The chain joins TRBV25-1 to TRBJ1-2, with 9 bases matching TRBD1. Unmatched junction bases numbered 5, after V lost 3 bases and J lost 3 bases. The germline V gene encodes CDR1 MGHDK and CDR2 SYGVNS. CDR3 length: 15 residues. The CDR3 region has the DNA TGTGCCAGCAGTGAGGGGGGGACAGGGTACTATGGCTACACCTTC. Translated: CASSEGGTGYYGYTF.

V gene TRBV19 combines with J gene TRBJ1-5; 8 bases are shared with TRBD1. The CDR3 is 16 amino acids. In germline, CDR1 is LNHDA, CDR2 SQIVND (reference sequence). V lost 0 bases, J lost 6 bases, and 7 bases stayed unmatched. CDR3 in amino acids: CASSIDWTGFLQPQHF. CDR3 coding DNA: TGTGCCAGTAGTATAGATTGGACAGGGTTTCTTCAGCCCCAGCATTTT.

This chain uses TRBV11-3 with TRBJ2-5, with 8 bases matching TRBD1. Trimming took 4 bases from V and 2 from J; bases not matched to a gene: 6. Germline CDR1 reads SGHNT; CDR2 reads YENEEA. This CDR3 is 15 amino acids long. The CDR3 loop reads CASSSTGTGQETQYF. The DNA for the CDR3 is TGTGCCAGCAGCTCGACCGGGACAGGTCAAGAGACCCAGTACTTC.

The chain recombines TRBV19 with TRBJ1-2; 9 bases map to TRBD1. This CDR3 region has 12 residues. The V gene end was trimmed by 6 bases and the J gene end by 6 bases; junction bases not matched to a gene: 2. Germline V CDR1 and CDR2: LNHDA, SQIVND (reference sequence). Written as DNA, the CDR3 is TGTGCCAGTAGCCGGGACAGGGATGGCTACACCTTC. Its translation is CASSRDRDGYTF.

CDR3 in DNA: TGTGCCAGTAGTATTGATAGGAGCACAGATACGCAGTATTTT. Residues: CASSIDRSTDTQYF. V is TRBV19 and J is TRBJ2-3; unclear D gene. Germline assignment: CDR1 LNHDA and CDR2 SQIVND (reference sequence). This CDR3 contains 14 residues. V was clipped by 3 bases and J by 0 bases, with 7 bases between them.

This chain links TRBV28 with TRBJ1-3; a weak D match, TRBD1 (5 bases). The CDR3 is 13 amino acids. Deletions cut 6 bases from V and 3 bases from J, with 9 bases between. Germline CDR1 is MDHEN and CDR2 is SYDVKM. The CDR3 loop is CASSPQGGNTIYF. In nucleotides, the CDR3 is TGTGCCAGCAGCCCCCAGGGTGGAAACACCATATATTTT.

J is TRBJ2-7 and V is TRBV15; 7 nucleotides align to TRBD2. The CDR3 spans 15 residues. With V trimmed by 0 bases and J by 6 bases, 8 bases remained unmatched. Per the germline V gene, CDR1 is LNHNV and CDR2 is YYDKDF (reference sequence). The chain's CDR3 is CATSRDFTSASEQYF. Written as DNA, the CDR3 is TGTGCCACCAGCAGAGATTTCACTAGCGCTAGCGAGCAGTACTTC.

The chain combines TRBV19 with TRBJ2-5; D might be TRBD1 (6 bases). This CDR3 spans 16 amino acids. The germline V and J ends were trimmed by 3 bases and 5 bases, with 19 bases remaining between them. Germline V gives CDR1 LNHDA, CDR2 SQIVND (reference sequence). In DNA form, the CDR3 reads TGTGCCAGTAGTATGTATTTACAGGGCGAGAAGGAGACCCAGTACTTC. This gives the protein CASSMYLQGEKETQYF. Using reference TRBV19 and TRBJ2-5 for the parts outside the CDR3, the full variable domain is DGGITQSPKYLFRKEGQNVTLSCEQNLNHDAMYWYRQDPGQGLRLIYYSQIVNDFQKGDIAEGYSVSREKKESFPLTVTSAQKNPTAFYLCASSMYLQGEKETQYFGPGTRLLVL.

This chain joins TRBV7-6 and TRBJ1-5, with D possibly matching TRBD1 (6 bases). The V gene's germline CDR1 is SGHVS and CDR2 FNYEAQ. This CDR3 comprises 16 residues. V was cut by 5 bases and J by 7 bases, with 21 bases left in between. CDR3: CASSPGGQGSGQPQHF. The CDR3 coding sequence is TGTGCCAGCAGCCCTGGGGGACAAGGATCAGGACAGCCCCAGCATTTT.

The chain couples TRBV29-1 to TRBJ2-7; TRBD1 matches 7 bases. Per the germline V gene, CDR1 is SQVTM and CDR2 is ANQGSEA. The CDR3 covers 13 residues. V shed 4 bases, J shed 3 bases, and the junction held 6 bases outside the gene matches. CDR3 amino acids: CSVAWDRDYEQYF. The CDR3 DNA follows: TGCAGCGTTGCCTGGGACAGAGACTACGAGCAGTACTTC.